Ten or more counts support the clone carrying this T cell receptor beta chain. The record originates from a study of T cells in Graves' hyperthyroidism and ophthalmopathy. The source material, RNA transcripts, was used to amplify TCR beta CDR3 regions. First-round RT-PCR with HTBI primers amplified the TCR CDR3 region. One entry per CDR3 protein results from TCRdb running MiXCR on the multiplex PCR reads. The sample carries about 710,000 distinct CDR3 sequences, 15% to 20% recorded once. The hyperthyroidism was newly diagnosed and had lasted under 2 months; the patients were aged 18 to 65. J was trimmed by 3 bases and V by 6 bases; bases with no gene match: 9. Germline values: CDR1 MDHEN, CDR2 SYDVKM. This CDR3 region has 15 residues.

The TCR sequence derives from a man between 18 and 29 years old with Graves' hyperthyroidism. Sequenced: blood. The genes are TRBV28 and TRBJ2-7; 9 bases fit TRBD1. CDR3 coding DNA: TGTGCCAGCAGCCTACCGGGACAGGGTATCTACGAGCAGTACTTC. This codes for CASSLPGQGIYEQYF. The full variable domain, its missing parts supplied by reference TRBV28 and TRBJ2-7, is DVKVTQSSRYLVKRTGEKVFLECVQDMDHENMFWYRQDPGLGLRLIYFSYDVKMKEKGDIPEGYSVSREKKERFSLILESASTNQTSMYLCASSLPGQGIYEQYFGPGTRLTVT.